The 13 T cell receptor beta chains in this list originate from one sample, sequenced in a study of blood T cell repertoires in COVID-19. Sequenced by immunoSEQ multiplex PCR; TCRdb stores in-frame clones only, minus some. Among roughly 120,000 clones listed, roughly 80% were seen once. The sequencing sample was made of peripheral blood. These receptors were collected from a man between 65 and 79 years old with acute or convalescent COVID-19.

The chain combines TRBV5-3 with TRBJ1-5; D unclear. TRBV5-3 is recorded as an ORF, its role being uncertain. CDR3 length equals 15 residues. V lost 4 bases, J lost 1 base, and 12 bases lay in between. Written as DNA, the CDR3 is TGTGCCAGAAGCCCTCCTCGGAGGAGCAATCAGCCCCAGCATTTT. This gives the protein CARSPPRRSNQPQHF.

V and J are TRBV18 and TRBJ1-1; D ambiguous. V was pared by 4 bases and J by 4 bases, with 16 bases between. Germline lookup yields CDR1 KGHSH and CDR2 LQKENI. The CDR3 consists of 15 residues. The CDR3 coding sequence is TGTGCCAGCTCACGCGATTTCGGACTTGGCACTGAAGCTTTCTTT. This encodes CASSRDFGLGTEAFF. Filled out from reference TRBV18 and TRBJ1-1, the complete variable domain reads NAGVMQNPRHLVRRRGQEARLRCSPMKGHSHVYWYRQLPEEGLKFMVYLQKENIIDESGMPKERFSAEFPKEGPSILRIQQVVRGDSAAYFCASSRDFGLGTEAFFGQGTRLTVV.

This clone was picked up a small number of times. The V call is TRBV5-8, the J call TRBJ1-5; D might be TRBD1 (5 bases). Germline CDR1 SGHTS, CDR2 YDEGEE. The CDR3 runs 15 residues. Trimming removed 4 bases from V and 4 bases from J, with 15 bases in between. The CDR3 region is CASSAGPNRNQPQHF. The CDR3 DNA reads TGTGCCAGCAGCGCGGGGCCTAACAGGAATCAGCCCCAGCATTTT.

The chain links TRBV5-1 to TRBJ1-1, with TRBD1 as a possible D gene (5 bases). From germline, CDR1 is SGHRS and CDR2 YFSETQ. Trimming cost V 3 bases and J 4 bases, with 13 bases left between them. This CDR3 is 14 amino acids long. The chain's CDR3 is CASSWVGGPTEAFF. CDR3 bases: TGCGCCAGCAGCTGGGTCGGGGGACCCACTGAAGCTTTCTTT.

This chain links TRBV23-1 with TRBJ1-2, with 8 bases fitting TRBD1. TRBV23-1 is reported as an ORF; its role is uncertain. The CDR3 length is 15 residues. V lost 2 bases, J lost 8 bases, and 10 bases stayed unmatched. CDR3 coding DNA: TGCGCCAGCAGTCAAACATGGCAGGGGGCGCGGGGCTACACCTTC. This codes for CASSQTWQGARGYTF.

The chain has TRBV18 and TRBJ1-5; D may be TRBD1 (5 bases). V was trimmed by 2 bases and J by 5 bases, leaving 13 bases between them. CDR1 is KGHSH, CDR2 LQKENI, per germline. This CDR3 contains 15 residues. CDR3 nucleotide sequence: TGTGCCAGCTCACCAACTACAGGTACTTATCAGCCCCAGCATTTT. It codes for CASSPTTGTYQPQHF.

The chain joins TRBV5-6 to TRBJ2-1; 8 bases match TRBD2. The V gene's germline CDR1 is SGHDT and CDR2 YYEEEE. This CDR3 contains 17 residues. J lost 4 bases, V lost 3 bases, and 12 bases had no gene match. The CDR3 here is CASSSRLAGSPYNEQFF. CDR3 bases: TGTGCCAGCAGCTCCCGGCTAGCGGGTTCGCCTTACAATGAGCAGTTCTTC.

The chain uses TRBV15 and TRBJ1-2; no reliable D call. This CDR3 is built from 15 residues. Trimming shortened V by 1 base and J by 4 bases, and 13 bases separated the two germline ends. CDR1 is LNHNV and CDR2 is YYDKDF in the germline V gene (reference sequence). The CDR3: CATSRAGERSYGYTF. CDR3 nucleotides: TGTGCCACCAGCAGAGCGGGAGAAAGGAGCTATGGCTACACCTTC.

CDR3 in DNA: TGTGCCAGCAGCGAACAGCCGAACACCGGGGAGCTGTTTTTT. Its protein is CASSEQPNTGELFF. J is TRBJ2-2 and V is TRBV9; no clear D. The CDR3 consists of 14 residues. V was pared by 3 bases and J by 0 bases, with 6 bases between. Germline CDR1 reads SGDLS; CDR2 reads YYNGEE.

The chain combines TRBV4-1 with TRBJ2-7, with 13 positions matching TRBD2. Germline V lookup: CDR1 MGHRA, CDR2 YSYEKL. V lost 1 base and J lost 4; bases outside the gene matches: 4. This CDR3 spans 16 amino acids. CDR3 DNA sequence: TGCGCCAGCAGCCAAGCACTAGCGGGAGGGCCGTACGAGCAGTACTTC. It specifies CASSQALAGGPYEQYF.

V is TRBV7-2 and J is TRBJ2-5, with a tentative D call TRBD1 (7 bases). Trimming took 3 bases from V and 5 from J, leaving 16 bases between them. CDR1 is SGHTA, CDR2 FQGNSA, per germline. The CDR3 extends over 15 amino acids. This CDR3 is CASSFSGSGGETQYF. CDR3 sequence (DNA): TGTGCCAGCAGCTTCTCGGGCTCAGGGGGGGAGACCCAGTACTTC.

This clone was counted a few times. The CDR3 nucleotides read TGTGCCAGCAGCGAGGGACAGGGCGAGGCTAGCCTCCACTTT. Residues: CASSEGQGEASLHF. The chain carries TRBV2 and TRBJ1-6; TRBD1 agrees at 9 bases. After removal of 6 bases from V and 15 bases from J, the junction contained 12 bases not matched to a gene. This CDR3 contains 14 residues. Germline CDR1 is SNHLY and CDR2 is FYNNEI. The full variable domain, with the rest looked up from reference TRBV2 and TRBJ1-6, is EPEVTQTPSHQVTQMGQEVILRCVPISNHLYFYWYRQILGQKVEFLVSFYNNEISEKSEIFDDQFSVERPDGSNFTLKIRSTKLEDSAMYFCASSEGQGEASLHFGNGTRLTVT.

The V gene is TRBV28, the J gene TRBJ2-7; 7 bases match TRBD1. V shed 5 bases and J 3 bases; nucleotides not matched to a gene: 7. Looked up from germline, CDR1 is MDHEN and CDR2 is SYDVKM. The CDR3 has 14 amino acids. The CDR3 region has the DNA TGTGCCAGCAGTCCCGAGAACAGGGGCTACGAGCAGTACTTC. Encoded protein: CASSPENRGYEQYF.